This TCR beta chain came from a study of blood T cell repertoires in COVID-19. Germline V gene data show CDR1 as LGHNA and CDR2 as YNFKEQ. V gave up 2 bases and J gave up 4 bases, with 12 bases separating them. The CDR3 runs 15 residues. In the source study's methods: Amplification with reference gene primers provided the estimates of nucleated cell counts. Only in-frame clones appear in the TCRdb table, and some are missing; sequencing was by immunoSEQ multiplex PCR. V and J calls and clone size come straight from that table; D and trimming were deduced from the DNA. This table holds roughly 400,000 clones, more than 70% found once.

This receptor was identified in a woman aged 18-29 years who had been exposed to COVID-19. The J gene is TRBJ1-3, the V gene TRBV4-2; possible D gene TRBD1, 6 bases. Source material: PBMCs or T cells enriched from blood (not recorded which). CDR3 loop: CASSQMGAGGNTIYF. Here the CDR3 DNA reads TGTGCCAGCAGCCAAATGGGGGCCGGAGGAAACACCATATATTTT.